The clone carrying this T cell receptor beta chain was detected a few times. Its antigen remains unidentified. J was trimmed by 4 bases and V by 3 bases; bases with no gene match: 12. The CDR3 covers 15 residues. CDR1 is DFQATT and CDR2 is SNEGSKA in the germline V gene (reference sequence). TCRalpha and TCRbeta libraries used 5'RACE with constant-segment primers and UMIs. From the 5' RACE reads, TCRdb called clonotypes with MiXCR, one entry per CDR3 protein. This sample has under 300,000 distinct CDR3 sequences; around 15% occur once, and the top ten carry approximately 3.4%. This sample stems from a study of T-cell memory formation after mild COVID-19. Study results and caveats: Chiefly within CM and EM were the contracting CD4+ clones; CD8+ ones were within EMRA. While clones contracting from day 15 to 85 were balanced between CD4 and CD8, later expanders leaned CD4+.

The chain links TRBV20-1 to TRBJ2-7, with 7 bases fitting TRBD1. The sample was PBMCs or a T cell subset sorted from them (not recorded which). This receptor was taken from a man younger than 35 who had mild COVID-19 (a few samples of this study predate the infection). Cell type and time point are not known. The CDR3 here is CSARPTEGAGYEQYF. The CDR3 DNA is TGCAGTGCTAGGCCTACCGAGGGGGCAGGATACGAGCAGTACTTC.